One sample yielded the 14 T cell receptor beta chains listed below, sequenced in a study of T-cell memory formation after mild COVID-19. MiXCR, applied by TCRdb to the 5' RACE reads, yields one record per CDR3 protein. The sample has approximately 350,000 distinct CDR3 sequences; around 14% are singletons. Sequenced material: PBMCs or a T cell subset sorted from them (not recorded which). The receptors originated from a man between 18 and 35 years old who had mild COVID-19 (a few samples of this study predate the infection). Cell type and time point are not known.

The rearrangement uses TRBV30 and TRBJ2-7; 9 nucleotides align to TRBD2. The CDR3 is made up of 13 amino acids. The germline V gene encodes CDR1 GTSNPN and CDR2 SVGIG (reference sequence). V shed 5 bases and J 6 bases; nucleotides not matched to a gene: 8. The CDR3 loop is CAWGRGGPGEQYF. The CDR3 nucleotides are TGTGCCTGGGGGCGGGGGGGCCCGGGCGAGCAGTACTTC.

V usage is TRBV6-5 and J usage is TRBJ2-3; D not resolved. CDR1 MNHEY and CDR2 SVGAGI come from the germline V gene. The CDR3 spans 12 residues. Trimming left V 7 bases short and J 4 bases short, with 9 bases between. CDR3 sequence: CASTVRSDTQYF. The CDR3 DNA follows: TGTGCCAGCACAGTAAGGTCAGATACGCAGTATTTT.

In its sample, this clonotype was seen a few times. This chain uses TRBV5-1 with TRBJ2-3, with D perhaps assigned TRBD1 or TRBD2 (5 bases each). The germline V gene encodes CDR1 SGHRS and CDR2 YFSETQ. V dropped 1 base and J dropped 9 bases, with 18 bases sitting between them. This CDR3 has 15 residues. CDR3 sequence: CASSLSGQGRSTQYF. The CDR3, as DNA: TGCGCCAGCAGCTTGAGCGGTCAGGGAAGGTCAACGCAGTATTTT.

This clonotype was detected many times. V is TRBV12-5 and J is TRBJ1-1; D gene uncertain. Between the trimmed V and J ends, which lost 4 bases and 3 bases, there was a span of 6 bases. Germline V gene data show CDR1 as LGHNT and CDR2 as FRNRAP. This CDR3 spans 12 amino acids. The CDR3 DNA reads TGTGCTAGTGGTTCTCAGGACACTGAAGCTTTCTTT. Translated, it gives CASGSQDTEAFF.

This chain connects TRBV20-1 to TRBJ2-4; 8 positions match TRBD1. The trim removed 7 bases at V and 0 bases at J, leaving 5 bases unmatched. The CDR3 totals 14 residues. The germline CDR1 and CDR2 sequences are DFQATT and SNEGSKA (reference sequence). The chain's CDR3 is CSVPDREAKNIQYF. In DNA, the CDR3 is TGCAGTGTTCCGGACAGGGAAGCCAAAAACATTCAGTACTTC.

The sample holds a few counts of this clonotype. The chain recombines TRBV28 with TRBJ2-3; D is uncertain. This CDR3 has 12 residues. CDR1 and CDR2 (germline): MDHEN, SYDVKM. The V end was cut by 6 bases, the J end by 4 bases, with 8 bases between. This CDR3 reads CASSPPADTQYF. CDR3 nucleotides: TGTGCCAGCAGCCCCCCAGCAGATACGCAGTATTTT.

This clonotype occurred a few times. The chain employs TRBV30 and TRBJ2-7, with D possibly being TRBD1 or TRBD2 (5 bases each). CDR1 and CDR2 (germline): GTSNPN, SVGIG (reference sequence). The ends were cut back, 2 bases at V and 2 bases at J, with 10 bases in the middle. The CDR3 runs to 13 residues. The CDR3 sequence is CAWSKGTAYEQYF. The CDR3 coding sequence is TGTGCCTGGAGTAAGGGGACCGCCTACGAGCAGTACTTC.

J is TRBJ2-2 and V is TRBV4-3, with D perhaps assigned TRBD1 or TRBD2 (5 bases each). The CDR3 covers 15 residues. CDR1 LGHNA and CDR2 YSLEER come from the germline V gene. The V gene lost 0 bases and the J gene lost 4 bases, with 9 bases spanning the gap. The CDR3 loop is CASSQDGDGTGELFF. The CDR3 region has the DNA TGCGCCAGCAGCCAAGACGGGGACGGCACCGGGGAGCTGTTTTTT.

This chain links TRBV27 with TRBJ2-2, with TRBD1 matching over 9 bases. The germline V gene has CDR1 MNHEY and CDR2 SMNVEV (reference sequence). V gave up 4 bases and J gave up 4 bases; unmatched junction bases: 10. This CDR3 has 17 amino acids. In DNA, the CDR3 is TGTGCCAGCAGTTCCATACCCCGGACAGGGGTCACCGGGGAGCTGTTTTTT. Amino acids: CASSSIPRTGVTGELFF.

The chain is built from TRBV19 and TRBJ2-3, with TRBD1 as a possible D gene (6 bases). There are 14 residues in the CDR3. Germline-derived CDR1 and CDR2 are LNHDA and SQIVND (reference sequence). V gave up 7 bases and J gave up 4 bases, with 15 bases separating them. For the CDR3, the DNA is TGTGCCAGTACTCTCCAGGGGTGGGCAGATACGCAGTATTTT. This gives the protein CASTLQGWADTQYF.

This clonotype was detected ten times or more. This chain joins TRBV6-5 and TRBJ2-1; 8 bases agree with TRBD2. Losses at the gene ends were 5 bases for V and 7 bases for J; bases not matched to a gene: 10. Germline loops: CDR1 MNHEY, CDR2 SVGAGI. CDR3 size: 15 residues. CDR3 in amino acids: CASSQGTSRGNEQFF. CDR3 bases: TGTGCCAGCAGTCAAGGGACTAGTCGAGGGAATGAGCAGTTCTTC.

This clonotype has ten or more counts. The chain recombines TRBV5-4 with TRBJ2-4, with TRBD1 matching 9 bases. Germline V gene lookup returns CDR1 SGHNT and CDR2 YYREEE (reference sequence). CDR3 length: 13 residues. The J segment lost 9 bases and the V segment lost 5 bases, leaving 6 bases of the junction unmatched. The CDR3 is CASSTDRGGIQYF. CDR3 nucleotides: TGTGCCAGCAGTACGGACAGGGGAGGCATTCAGTACTTC.

V and J are TRBV6-6 and TRBJ2-5, with D uncertain. Germline lookup yields CDR1 MNHNY and CDR2 SVGAGI (reference sequence). Trimming stripped 2 bases from V and 6 bases from J, with 4 bases between. The length of the CDR3 is 11 residues. The CDR3: CASSYVQTQYF. CDR3 nucleotide sequence: TGTGCCAGCAGTTACGTCCAGACCCAGTACTTC.

V usage is TRBV11-2 and J usage is TRBJ2-5, with 9 bases that match TRBD2. The CDR3 is 15 residues long. Per the germline V gene, CDR1 is SGHAT and CDR2 is FQNNGV. The V segment lost 5 bases and the J segment 5 bases; nucleotides outside the gene matches: 9. CDR3 coding DNA: TGTGCCAGCAGCCGTGGGACTAGCCCTAAGGAGACCCAGTACTTC. This encodes CASSRGTSPKETQYF. The variable domain in full, with the rest retrieved from reference TRBV11-2 and TRBJ2-5, is EAGVAQSPRYKIIEKRQSVAFWCNPISGHATLYWYQQILGQGPKLLIQFQNNGVVDDSQLPKDRFSAERLKGVDSTLKIQPAKLEDSAVYLCASSRGTSPKETQYFGPGTRLLVL.